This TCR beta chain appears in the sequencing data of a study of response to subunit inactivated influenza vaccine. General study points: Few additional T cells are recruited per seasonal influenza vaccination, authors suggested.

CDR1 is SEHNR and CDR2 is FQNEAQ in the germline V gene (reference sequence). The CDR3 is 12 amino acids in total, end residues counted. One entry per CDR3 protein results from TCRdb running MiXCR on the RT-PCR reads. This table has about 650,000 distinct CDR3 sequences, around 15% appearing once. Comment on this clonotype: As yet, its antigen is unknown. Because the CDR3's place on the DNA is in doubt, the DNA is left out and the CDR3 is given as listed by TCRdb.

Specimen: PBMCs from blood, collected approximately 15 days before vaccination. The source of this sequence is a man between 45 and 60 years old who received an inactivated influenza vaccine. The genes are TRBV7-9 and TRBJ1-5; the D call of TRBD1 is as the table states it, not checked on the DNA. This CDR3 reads CASSSSDRAQHF.